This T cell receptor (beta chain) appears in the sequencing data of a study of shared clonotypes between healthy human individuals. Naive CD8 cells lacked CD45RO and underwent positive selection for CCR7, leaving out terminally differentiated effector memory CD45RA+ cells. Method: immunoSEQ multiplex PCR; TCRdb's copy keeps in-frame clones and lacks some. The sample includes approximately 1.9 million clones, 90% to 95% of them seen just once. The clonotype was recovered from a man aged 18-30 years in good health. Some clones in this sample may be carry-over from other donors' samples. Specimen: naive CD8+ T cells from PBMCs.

CDR3 coding DNA: TGTGCCAGCAGCTTAGGGCCCCGGGAGCTGTTTTTT. This codes for CASSLGPRELFF. This chain uses TRBV7-6 with TRBJ2-2; D gene uncertain. Trimming shortened V by 1 base and J by 9 bases, and 6 bases separated the two germline ends. Germline V gives CDR1 SGHVS, CDR2 FNYEAQ. The CDR3 has 12 amino acids.